This T cell receptor beta chain was documented in a study of regulatory T cells in long-lasting Graves disease. Study-level background: Prior antithyroid drug treatment in newly diagnosed Graves' patients lasted under 3 months.

The TCR beta library used iRepertoire HTBI primers with Arm-PCR amplification of CDR3. Using its own MiXCR run on the multiplex PCR reads, TCRdb lists one record per CDR3 protein. This table has roughly 350,000 distinct CDR3 sequences, over 15% appearing once. Germline CDR1 and CDR2: SGDLS and YYNGEE. The CDR3 has 11 residues. V lost 4 bases and J lost 13; bases outside the gene matches: 5. Indicated time point: newly diagnosed GD, antithyroid drugs for less than 3 months. Construction of the TCR library relied on RNA isolated from PBMCs. These data also featured in a second study, about T cells in Graves' hyperthyroidism and ophthalmopathy.

The specimen comprised peripheral blood mononuclear cells (PBMCs), sampled at new diagnosis, from a patient treated with antithyroid drugs. The V call is TRBV9, the J call TRBJ2-4; TRBD2 matches at 7 bases. This clonotype originated in a man aged 40-49 years with Graves disease. The CDR3 bases are TGTGCCAGCAGCCTCAACGGGGGGCAGTACTTC. Translating gives CASSLNGGQYF. The variable domain in full, with the rest retrieved from reference TRBV9 and TRBJ2-4, is DSGVTQTPKHLITATGQRVTLRCSPRSGDLSVYWYQQSLDQGLQFLIQYYNGEERAKGNILERFSAQQFPDLHSELNLSSLELGDSALYFCASSLNGGQYFGAGTRLSVL.